The 26 T cell receptor beta chains presented below share a single source sample, sequenced in a study of blood T cell repertoires in COVID-19. Generated by immunoSEQ multiplex PCR, the TCRdb table keeps only in-frame clones and is missing some. The sample yields 290,000 or so clones, around nine tenths seen once. The sample taken for sequencing was peripheral blood. The receptors derive from a man between 65 and 85 years old with acute or convalescent COVID-19.

DNA for the CDR3: TGTGCCAGCAGCCGCCAGGTAGATACGCAGTATTTT. It is translated as CASSRQVDTQYF. J is TRBJ2-3 and V is TRBV7-9; D unresolved. This CDR3 has 12 residues. Germline V CDR1 and CDR2: SEHNR, FQNEAQ (reference sequence). With 5 bases removed from V and 5 bases from J, the gap between germline ends came to 8 bases.

V gene TRBV5-1 combines with J gene TRBJ1-1, with D possibly TRBD1 on 5 matching bases. Germline CDR1 is SGHRS and CDR2 is YFSETQ. This CDR3 region has 15 residues. With 4 bases removed from V and 1 base from J, the gap between germline ends came to 14 bases. This CDR3 reads CASSTGHQSNTEAFF. In DNA, the CDR3 is TGCGCCAGCAGCACCGGACACCAATCGAACACTGAAGCTTTCTTT.

The table lists this clone with a count of one. The V gene is TRBV7-8, the J gene TRBJ2-3; the match to TRBD1 covers 9 bases. This CDR3 is built from 15 residues. The germline CDR1 and CDR2 sequences are SGHVS and FQNEAQ. J lost 4 bases, V lost 1 base, and 3 bases had no gene match. This CDR3 is CASSLDRGHSDTQYF. DNA of the CDR3: TGTGCCAGCAGCTTAGACAGGGGGCATTCAGATACGCAGTATTTT.

The chain employs TRBV15 and TRBJ1-6; 7 bases align to TRBD1. The CDR3 contains 14 residues. The germline CDR1 and CDR2 sequences are LNHNV and YYDKDF (reference sequence). V gave up 2 bases and J gave up 10 bases; unmatched junction bases: 5. The CDR3 region is CATSRTGDPSPLHF. CDR3 bases: TGTGCCACCAGCAGAACAGGGGACCCCTCACCCCTCCACTTT.

There are a few counts of this clone. The rearrangement joins TRBV28 to TRBJ1-1; a possible D gene is TRBD1 (6 bases). CDR3 size: 17 residues. Germline V gives CDR1 MDHEN, CDR2 SYDVKM. V gave up 3 bases and J gave up 3 bases, with 20 bases separating them. The CDR3 reads CASSFQGVGGLDTEAFF. CDR3 sequence (DNA): TGTGCCAGCAGTTTTCAAGGCGTGGGGGGGCTGGACACTGAAGCTTTCTTT. Looking up the rest from reference TRBV28 and TRBJ1-1 gives the full variable domain: DVKVTQSSRYLVKRTGEKVFLECVQDMDHENMFWYRQDPGLGLRLIYFSYDVKMKEKGDIPEGYSVSREKKERFSLILESASTNQTSMYLCASSFQGVGGLDTEAFFGQGTRLTVV.

The J gene is TRBJ1-6, the V gene TRBV28; D unresolved. Trimming left V 5 bases short and J 11 bases short, with 7 bases between. Germline V gene sequence: CDR1 MDHEN, CDR2 SYDVKM. There are 11 residues in the CDR3. The CDR3 sequence is CASSVSPPLHF. The CDR3 DNA reads as TGTGCCAGCAGTGTTAGCCCACCCCTCCACTTT.

The gene calls are TRBV5-1 and TRBJ2-7; 7 bases match TRBD2. Germline lookup yields CDR1 SGHRS and CDR2 YFSETQ. The CDR3 extends over 14 amino acids. V lost 5 bases and J lost 2; bases outside the gene matches: 7. This CDR3 is CASRPSGPTYEQYF. DNA for the CDR3: TGCGCCAGCAGACCTAGCGGACCAACCTACGAGCAGTACTTC.

This sequence joins TRBV3-1 (or the pseudogene TRBV3-2) and TRBJ1-5; D may be TRBD1 (6 bases). The germline CDR1 and CDR2 sequences are LGHDT and YNNKEL (reference sequence). This CDR3 is 16 amino acids long. Trimming cost V 5 bases and J 2 bases, with 16 bases left between them. The DNA of the CDR3 is TGTGCCAGCAGCTACCGAACAGGGCCGGGCAATCAGCCCCAGCATTTT. It translates to CASSYRTGPGNQPQHF.

The gene calls are TRBV3-1 (or the pseudogene TRBV3-2) and TRBJ1-4, with 12 bases lining up with TRBD1. This CDR3 has 15 residues. Germline V gene lookup returns CDR1 LGHDT and CDR2 YNNKEL (reference sequence). Losses at the gene ends were 4 bases for V and 7 bases for J; bases not matched to a gene: 4. Written as DNA, the CDR3 is TGTGCCAGCAGCCTTTGGGACAGGGGGCCTGAAAAACTGTTTTTT. It codes for CASSLWDRGPEKLFF.

The CDR3 reads CASSIKQGKDQPQHF. DNA of the CDR3: TGTGCCAGTAGTATAAAACAGGGAAAGGATCAGCCCCAGCATTTT. The chain is built from TRBV19 and TRBJ1-5; D might be TRBD1 (6 bases). V was trimmed by 2 bases and J by 5 bases, leaving 13 bases between them. Germline CDR1 is LNHDA and CDR2 is SQIVND (reference sequence). This CDR3 comprises 15 residues.

The genes are TRBV6-5 and TRBJ2-1; 10 bases align to TRBD2. The CDR3 is 15 amino acids. In germline, CDR1 is MNHEY, CDR2 SVGAGI. Trimming removed 6 bases from V and 4 bases from J; junction bases left unmatched: 6. CDR3 region: CASRLTSGEYNEQFF. The CDR3 DNA reads TGTGCCAGCAGGTTAACTAGCGGGGAATACAATGAGCAGTTCTTC.

The J gene is TRBJ2-1, the V gene TRBV28; TRBD2 aligns across 9 bases. CDR3 size: 15 residues. The V and J ends lost 2 bases and 6 bases, in that order; junction bases with no gene match: 5. Germline loops: CDR1 MDHEN, CDR2 SYDVKM. In DNA, the CDR3 is TGTGCCAGCAGTTTAGGCGGGGGGGAGCGCAATGAGCAGTTCTTC. Translated, it gives CASSLGGGERNEQFF.

The V call is TRBV7-2, the J call TRBJ2-7, with 8 positions matching TRBD1. Germline values: CDR1 SGHTA, CDR2 FQGNSA. The CDR3 covers 14 residues. V lost 1 base to trimming and J lost 5 bases; unmatched junction nucleotides: 4. CDR3: CASSLGWTGHEQYF. In DNA form, the CDR3 reads TGTGCCAGCAGCTTAGGGTGGACAGGGCACGAGCAGTACTTC. The full variable domain, completed using reference TRBV7-2 and TRBJ2-7, is GAGVSQSPSNKVTEKGKDVELRCDPISGHTALYWYRQSLGQGLEFLIYFQGNSAPDKSGLPSDRFSAERTGGSVSTLTIQRTQQEDSAVYLCASSLGWTGHEQYFGPGTRLTVT.

The chain employs TRBV5-6 and TRBJ1-4, with TRBD1 matching 9 bases. The germline V gene has CDR1 SGHDT and CDR2 YYEEEE. The CDR3 is 14 amino acids. V lost 3 bases to trimming and J lost 7 bases; unmatched junction nucleotides: 4. The CDR3 nucleotides read TGTGCCAGCAGCTGGGGACAGGGAGCTGAAAAACTGTTTTTT. Protein sequence: CASSWGQGAEKLFF.

The rearrangement links TRBV29-1 to TRBJ2-5; D is uncertain. The CDR3 is 12 amino acids. V shed 4 bases and J shed 2 bases, with 8 bases lying between them. Germline V CDR1 and CDR2: SQVTM, ANQGSEA. The CDR3 reads CSVAGLQETQYF. The DNA of the CDR3 is TGCAGCGTTGCCGGGTTACAAGAGACCCAGTACTTC.

The chain has TRBV7-6 and TRBJ1-2; maybe TRBD1 (5 bases). V lost 5 bases and J 0 bases, leaving 13 bases between the germline ends. This CDR3 region has 15 residues. Looked up from germline, CDR1 is SGHVS and CDR2 is FNYEAQ. CDR3 nucleotides: TGTGCCAGCAGCCTCACAGGATTCACTAACTATGGCTACACCTTC. It translates to CASSLTGFTNYGYTF.

This clone was seen a single time. The chain uses TRBV10-3 and TRBJ1-1; 10 nucleotides match TRBD1. V shed 2 bases, J shed 13 bases, and the junction held 10 bases outside the gene matches. Germline CDR1 reads ENHRY; CDR2 reads SYGVKD. The CDR3 sequence is 14 residues long. As DNA, the CDR3 is TGTGCCATCAGTGAGCCCCAGAGGGGACAGGGGTTTTTCTTT. This translates into CAISEPQRGQGFFF.

The V and J genes are TRBV18 and TRBJ1-2; D not resolved. Germline-derived CDR1 and CDR2 are KGHSH and LQKENI. This CDR3 comprises 13 residues. Trimming removed 2 bases from V and 8 bases from J, with 12 bases in between. CDR3 nucleotide sequence: TGTGCCAGCTCACCAACCCAGGAAGAAGGCTACACCTTC. Its translation is CASSPTQEEGYTF.

The V and J genes are TRBV27 and TRBJ1-2; 8 positions agree with TRBD1. V lost 1 base to trimming and J lost 0 bases; unmatched junction nucleotides: 13. This CDR3 is 19 amino acids long. Germline V gene sequence: CDR1 MNHEY, CDR2 SMNVEV (reference sequence). CDR3 loop: CASSLFGRGPLQTNYGYTF. The DNA for the CDR3 is TGTGCCAGCAGTTTATTCGGCAGGGGGCCCCTTCAGACTAACTATGGCTACACCTTC.

The chain joins TRBV5-1 to TRBJ2-2; no firm D call. CDR1 and CDR2 (germline): SGHRS, YFSETQ. There are 15 residues in the CDR3. The V end lost 2 bases, the J end lost 0 bases, and 8 bases lay between the germline ends. CDR3 protein: CASSFYYSNTGELFF. The CDR3 nucleotides read TGCGCCAGCAGCTTTTACTACTCGAACACCGGGGAGCTGTTTTTT.

The chain employs TRBV19 and TRBJ2-3, with 13 bases aligning to TRBD2. From germline, CDR1 is LNHDA and CDR2 SQIVND (reference sequence). The CDR3 runs 17 residues. Trimming at V came to 5 bases and at J to 5 bases, leaving 10 bases not matched to a gene. This chain's CDR3 is CASSASGTSGVKDTQYF. In DNA form, the CDR3 reads TGTGCCAGTAGTGCGTCCGGGACTAGCGGGGTCAAAGATACGCAGTATTTT.

J is TRBJ1-2 and V is TRBV2; D remains unclear. The CDR3 length is 12 residues. V gave up 0 bases and J gave up 7 bases, with 6 bases separating them. Germline V gene lookup returns CDR1 SNHLY and CDR2 FYNNEI. For the CDR3, the DNA is TGTGCCAGCAGTGAAGCGCGGAGTGGCTACACCTTC. Translation gives CASSEARSGYTF.

This clone was recorded once. This sequence joins TRBV7-6 and TRBJ1-1; 8 positions match TRBD1. In germline, CDR1 is SGHVS, CDR2 FNYEAQ. With V trimmed by 0 bases and J by 11 bases, 14 bases remained unmatched. The CDR3 runs to 16 residues. In nucleotides, the CDR3 is TGTGCCAGCAGCTTAGCGTCAGGGACAGGAGGTGGTCAGGCTTTCTTT. Translated: CASSLASGTGGGQAFF.

This clone was recorded a few times. The chain recombines TRBV6-5 with TRBJ1-2; D gene unclear. Germline lookup yields CDR1 MNHEY and CDR2 SVGAGI. Trimming removed 2 bases from V and 7 bases from J, with 20 bases in between. This CDR3 spans 16 amino acids. The CDR3: CASSYREVGGLSGYTF. DNA of the CDR3: TGTGCCAGCAGTTACCGTGAGGTTGGAGGTCTATCTGGCTACACCTTC.

The chain couples TRBV11-2 to TRBJ1-3; D unresolved. Per germline, CDR1 SGHAT and CDR2 FQNNGV. V was shortened by 1 base and J by 0 bases, with 10 bases between the two germline ends. The CDR3 contains 16 residues. CDR3 sequence: CASSLGLSLSGNTIYF. The DNA for the CDR3 is TGTGCCAGCAGCTTAGGATTGAGTCTCTCTGGAAACACCATATATTTT.

V is TRBV2 and J is TRBJ2-1; D gene uncertain. CDR1 and CDR2 (germline): SNHLY, FYNNEI. Trimming left V 3 bases short and J 8 bases short, with 14 bases between. This CDR3 is 14 amino acids long. The CDR3 loop reads CASSDSNLEDEQFF. CDR3 coding DNA: TGTGCCAGCAGTGACTCTAATCTCGAGGATGAGCAGTTCTTC.